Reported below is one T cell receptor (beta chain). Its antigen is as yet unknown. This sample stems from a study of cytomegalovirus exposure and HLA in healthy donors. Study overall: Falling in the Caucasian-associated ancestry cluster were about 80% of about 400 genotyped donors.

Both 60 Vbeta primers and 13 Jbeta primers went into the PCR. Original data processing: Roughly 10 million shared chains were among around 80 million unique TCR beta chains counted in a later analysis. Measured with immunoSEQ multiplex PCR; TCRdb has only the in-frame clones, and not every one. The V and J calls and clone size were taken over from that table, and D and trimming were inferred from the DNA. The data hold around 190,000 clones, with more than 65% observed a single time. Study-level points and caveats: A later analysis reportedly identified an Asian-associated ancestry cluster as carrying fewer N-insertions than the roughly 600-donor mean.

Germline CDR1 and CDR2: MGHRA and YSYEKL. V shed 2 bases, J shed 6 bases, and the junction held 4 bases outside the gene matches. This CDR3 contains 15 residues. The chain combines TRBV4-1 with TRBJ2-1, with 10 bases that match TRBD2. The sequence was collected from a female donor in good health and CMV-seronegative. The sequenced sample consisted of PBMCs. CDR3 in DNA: TGCGCCAGCAGCCAATACGGACTAGCGGCCAATGAGCAGTTCTTC. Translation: CASSQYGLAANEQFF.